This T cell receptor (beta chain) was sequenced for a study of beta chain features in type 1 diabetes. Looking at the study overall: No patient-donor differences in age, gender, total cells or subset yield.

Sequenced material consisted of expressed TCRB transcripts (all of the isolated RNA was reverse transcribed). The average output of naive, central memory and regulatory T cell samples was millions of reads. Profiling relied on immunoSEQ multiplex PCR, and the TCRdb table lists in-frame clones only, not all of them. The sample has about 220,000 clones; around 9.9% are singletons. For this clone: Its antigen remains unknown.

It was via CD45RO/CCR7/CD25/CD127/CD95/CD27 that CD4+ naive, central memory, regulatory and stem cell-like memory cells were sorted. Study-level points and caveats: The similarity of naive, central memory and Treg TCRB repertoires appeared greater among patients than among healthy donors.

The ends lost 7 bases at V and 4 bases at J; junction bases unmatched: 12. The germline CDR1 and CDR2 sequences are SQVTM and ANQGSEA. CDR3 length: 14 amino acids. The sample taken for sequencing was central memory CD4+ T cells from blood. V is TRBV29-1 and J is TRBJ1-1; 7 positions agree with TRBD1. The source of this sequence is a young man in good health. Here the CDR3 DNA reads TGCAGCGCAGCAGCCACAGGGGCGGCCACTGAAGCTTTCTTT. Translated: CSAAATGAATEAFF.